Listed below are T cell receptor beta chains from one sample, sequenced in a study of cytomegalovirus exposure and HLA in healthy donors. Assay used: immunoSEQ multiplex PCR; TCRdb lists only in-frame clones, some missing. The data hold over 100,000 clones, with roughly three quarters observed a single time. The sequenced sample consisted of PBMCs. The receptors shown here come from a woman between 18 and 29 years old in good health and CMV-seropositive. Each CDR3 is given with its conserved first and last residue. D genes are given only for firm matches. Rows may omit the clone size; those that give it use once, few, many or a size class.

>TRBJ1-1|NA|NA|TRBV19
TGTGCCAGTAGACGGAAGGGGGTAGCTTTCTTT
CASRRKGVAFF
>TRBJ2-7|TRBD1|NA|TRBV7-8
TGTGCCAGCAGCTCGCCGGACAGGAAGAATGAGCAGTACTTC
CASSSPDRKNEQYF
>TRBJ2-7|TRBD2|NA|TRBV4-1
TGCGCCAGCAGCCAAGATGGGGGGAAGACTGGACTAGCGGAGCCCTACGAGCAGTACTTC
CASSQDGGKTGLAEPYEQYF
>TRBJ2-2|NA|NA|TRBV5-1
TGCGCCAGCAGCCAGGGTGGGAGGACCGGGGAGCTGTTTTTT
CASSQGGRTGELFF
>TRBJ2-1|TRBD2|NA|TRBV19
TGTGCCAGTAGTCCCCCTGTGGCTAGCGGGCTCGACAATGAGCAGTTCTTC
CASSPPVASGLDNEQFF
>TRBJ2-7|NA|few|TRBV19
TGTGCCAGTAATTTTGGTGGGAGCGGCTACGAGCAGTACTTC
CASNFGGSGYEQYF
>TRBJ1-2|TRBD1|NA|TRBV4-1
TGCGCCAGCAGCGGCCTTGGGACAGTGAACTATGGCTACACCTTC
CASSGLGTVNYGYTF
>TRBJ1-2|TRBD1|few|TRBV9
TGTGCCAGCAGCGCGGACAGGGCTAACTATGGCTACACCTTC
CASSADRANYGYTF
>TRBJ2-6|NA|NA|TRBV23-1
TGCGCCAGCAGTCCCCGGACAGCAAATGGGGCCAACGTCCTGACTTTC
CASSPRTANGANVLTF
>TRBJ2-1|NA|NA|TRBV9
TGTGCCAGCAGCGAGGACTCCGCTTACAATGAGCAGTTCTTC
CASSEDSAYNEQFF
>TRBJ2-7|TRBD2|NA|TRBV11-2
TGTGCCAGCAGCGTTACTAGCGGGAGCGCCTCCTACGAGCAGTACTTC
CASSVTSGSASYEQYF
>TRBJ2-5|NA|NA|TRBV6-5
TGTGCCAGCAGTTACCTCCAGGGAGGAGGGGAGACCCAGTACTTC
CASSYLQGGGETQYF
>TRBJ2-7|NA|NA|TRBV25-1
TGTGCCAGCAGTGTATCAGGGTTCTCCTACGAGCAGTACTTC
CASSVSGFSYEQYF
>TRBJ2-5|TRBD1|NA|TRBV7-9
TGTGCCAGCAGCCAAGTCCAGGGGGCTCAAGAGACCCAGTACTTC
CASSQVQGAQETQYF
>TRBJ2-5|TRBD1|NA|TRBV7-7
TGTGCTAGCAGCTACGGGACAGCAGAGACCCAGTACTTC
CASSYGTAETQYF
>TRBJ2-5|NA|NA|TRBV2
TGTGCCAGCAGTGTAGGAGCAGAGACCCAGTACTTC
CASSVGAETQYF
>TRBJ1-3|NA|NA|TRBV6-1
TGTGCCAGCAGTGTTGCGGGGCCAGGCCGGGGGGACACCATATATTTT
CASSVAGPGRGDTIYF
>TRBJ1-4|NA|NA|TRBV5-1
TGCGCCAGCAGTTATGGGACACAAGATGAAAAACTGTTTTTT
CASSYGTQDEKLFF
>TRBJ2-1|NA|NA|TRBV30
TGTGCCTGGACTCGATCGGGGATGGCCTACAATGAGCAGTTCTTC
CAWTRSGMAYNEQFF
>TRBJ1-2|NA|NA|TRBV5-1
TGCGCCAGCAGCCCTTCTGATCAGCGGGGAGGCTACACCTTC
CASSPSDQRGGYTF
>TRBJ2-1|TRBD2|few|TRBV25-1
TGTGCCAGCAGCGGACTAGCGGGAGACAATGAGCAGTTCTTC
CASSGLAGDNEQFF
>TRBJ2-5|TRBD1|NA|TRBV5-1
TGCGCCAGCAGCTCGGGACAGATTCAAGAGACCCAGTACTTC
CASSSGQIQETQYF
>TRBJ1-3|NA|NA|TRBV4-1
TGCGCCAGCAGCCAACCTGGACACATCGGGGGAAACACCATATATTTT
CASSQPGHIGGNTIYF
>TRBJ2-3|NA|NA|TRBV5-1
TGCGCCAGCAGCTTCCAGGGTACAGATACGCAGTATTTT
CASSFQGTDTQYF
>TRBJ2-7|TRBD2|few|TRBV4-2
TGTGCCAGCAGCCCCGGCGGGGGGAGGGCCCCCTACGAGCAGTACTTC
CASSPGGGRAPYEQYF
>TRBJ2-5|TRBD1|NA|TRBV2
TGTGCCAGCAGAAGGGGACAGCCCCAAGAGACCCAGTACTTC
CASRRGQPQETQYF
>TRBJ1-1|NA|NA|TRBV15
TGTGCCACCAGCAGAGTTAGGGCGGAGGTGGGAAACACTGAAGCTTTCTTT
CATSRVRAEVGNTEAFF
>TRBJ2-7|TRBD2|NA|TRBV7-9
TGTGCCAGCAGACCCAGGACTAGCTCCTACGAGCAGTACTTC
CASRPRTSSYEQYF
>TRBJ2-1|TRBD1|once|TRBV6-5
TGTGCCAGCAGTTCGGACAGGGACAATGAGCAGTTCTTC
CASSSDRDNEQFF
>TRBJ2-7|NA|NA|TRBV6-1
TGTGCCAGCATTCTCGGACAGTCCGAGCAGTACTTC
CASILGQSEQYF
>TRBJ2-3|NA|NA|TRBV7-8
TGTGCCAGCAGCTTAGCGCTAACAGGGCAAGGCAACACAGATACGCAGTATTTT
CASSLALTGQGNTDTQYF
>TRBJ2-1|TRBD2|NA|TRBV6-4
TGTGCCAGCAGTGACTCCCTACTAGCGGGAGGGAAGTACAATGAGCAGTTCTTC
CASSDSLLAGGKYNEQFF
>TRBJ2-3|TRBD1|NA|TRBV5-1
TGCGCCAGCAGCATGACAGGGGACACAGATACGCAGTATTTT
CASSMTGDTDTQYF
>TRBJ2-7|TRBD2|once|TRBV6-5
TGTGCCAGCACTTATTCCTCGACTAGCGGGTACGAGCAGTACTTC
CASTYSSTSGYEQYF
>TRBJ2-7|TRBD1|NA|TRBV25-1
TGTGCCAGCAGCGGGACAGGGGGAACCTACGAGCAGTACTTC
CASSGTGGTYEQYF
>TRBJ2-7|NA|NA|TRBV9
TGTGCCAGCAGCCCGGACACCCACGACGAGCAGTACTTC
CASSPDTHDEQYF
>TRBJ2-4|NA|once|TRBV4-1
TGCGCCAGCAGCCTCGGACACCTTTTAGCCAAAAACATTCAGTACTTC
CASSLGHLLAKNIQYF
>TRBJ1-3|TRBD1|NA|TRBV7-9
TGTGCCAGCAGACGAACAGGGGTCGGAAACACCATATATTTT
CASRRTGVGNTIYF
>TRBJ2-1|TRBD2|NA|TRBV6-4
TGTGCCAGCAGCTCTAGCGGGAGTTCTAATGAGCAGTTCTTC
CASSSSGSSNEQFF
>TRBJ2-2|NA|NA|TRBV10-1
TGCGCCAGCAGTGAGGTCATCGGGGACACCGGGGAGCTGTTTTTT
CASSEVIGDTGELFF
>TRBJ1-5|NA|NA|TRBV15
TGTGCCACCAGCAGTCTCGGCCAGGGCAATCAGCCCCAGCATTTT
CATSSLGQGNQPQHF
>TRBJ1-2|NA|NA|TRBV18
TGTGCCAGCTCACCTTACAGGGAAGTGGACTATGGCTACACCTTC
CASSPYREVDYGYTF
>TRBJ2-3|TRBD1|NA|TRBV11-2
TGTGCCAGCAGCTTGGGAGACAGGGCCTTGGGGACAGATACGCAGTATTTT
CASSLGDRALGTDTQYF
>TRBJ1-2|NA|NA|TRBV14
TGTGCCAGCAGCCAAGCTTGGGGAGGGGGCTACACCTTC
CASSQAWGGGYTF
>TRBJ1-1|NA|NA|TRBV4-2
TGTGCCAGCAGCCAAGCGTTGGCTAGGAACACTGAAGCTTTCTTT
CASSQALARNTEAFF
>TRBJ1-1|NA|NA|TRBV28
TGTGCCAGCAGGTTTATGAACACTGAAGCTTTCTTT
CASRFMNTEAFF